This entry lists 20 T cell receptor beta chains sequenced from one sample in a study of PD-1 blockade in classical Hodgkin lymphoma. This sample's time point: cycle 4 day 1 (C4D1), after 6 weeks of nivolumab. Relapse was seen in all patients after autologous stem cell transplantation, and brentuximab vedotin exposure was variable. Repertoires were generated with immunoSEQ multiplex PCR, while TCRdb's copy carries only in-frame clones and drops some. The data contain 20,000 to 25,000 clones, about 80% of them singletons. The input for sequencing was peripheral blood mononuclear cells (PBMCs), taken before the fourth cycle of nivolumab. All receptors come from a human donor with classical Hodgkin lymphoma.

The chain employs TRBV7-9 and TRBJ2-5; TRBD2 aligns across 7 bases. Trimming cost V 2 bases and J 1 base; bases outside gene matches: 4. The germline V gene encodes CDR1 SEHNR and CDR2 FQNEAQ (reference sequence). The CDR3 totals 15 residues. The CDR3 reads CASSLTWEGQETQYF. In DNA form, the CDR3 reads TGTGCCAGCAGCTTAACGTGGGAGGGCCAAGAGACCCAGTACTTC.

This clone was counted once. This chain connects TRBV5-8 to TRBJ2-3, with TRBD1 identical over 9 bases. V lost 3 bases to trimming and J lost 1 base; unmatched junction nucleotides: 0. The CDR3 is 14 amino acids. Germline V gene data show CDR1 as SGHTS and CDR2 as YDEGEE. The CDR3 DNA reads TGTGCCAGCAGCTGGGACAGGGGCACAGATACGCAGTATTTT. It is translated as CASSWDRGTDTQYF.

V is TRBV25-1 and J is TRBJ2-5, with unresolved D. In germline, CDR1 is MGHDK, CDR2 SYGVNS. The CDR3 totals 13 residues. V gave up 3 bases and J gave up 5 bases, with 10 bases separating them. CDR3 loop: CASSDASLETQYF. Written as DNA, the CDR3 is TGTGCCAGCAGTGATGCTAGTCTCGAGACCCAGTACTTC. Full variable domain (rest looked up from reference TRBV25-1 and TRBJ2-5): EADIYQTPRYLVIGTGKKITLECSQTMGHDKMYWYQQDPGMELHLIHYSYGVNSTEKGDLSSESTVSRIRTEHFPLTLESARPSHTSQYLCASSDASLETQYFGPGTRLLVL.

The genes are TRBV10-3 and TRBJ1-1, with D perhaps TRBD1 (6 bases). The CDR3 sequence is 14 residues long. The V end lost 5 bases, the J end lost 1 base, and 11 bases lay between the germline ends. Germline V gene data show CDR1 as ENHRY and CDR2 as SYGVKD. CDR3 residues: CAISQDSRNTEAFF. In DNA form, the CDR3 reads TGTGCCATCAGTCAGGACAGCCGGAACACTGAAGCTTTCTTT.

The chain joins TRBV28 to TRBJ2-2; D gene ambiguous. Deletions cut 3 bases from V and 10 bases from J, with 9 bases between. CDR1 is MDHEN and CDR2 is SYDVKM in the germline V gene. The CDR3 totals 12 residues. CDR3 loop: CASSFLYAELFF. As DNA, the CDR3 is TGTGCCAGCAGTTTCCTGTACGCGGAGCTGTTTTTT.

The V call is TRBV18, the J call TRBJ1-2; D gene ambiguous. V lost 2 bases and J 2 bases, leaving 9 bases between the germline ends. This CDR3 is 14 amino acids long. CDR1 is KGHSH, CDR2 LQKENI, per germline. The CDR3 loop reads CASSPSGENYGYTF. The CDR3 DNA reads as TGTGCCAGCTCACCAAGCGGGGAAAACTATGGCTACACCTTC.

The J gene is TRBJ2-1, the V gene TRBV5-4; D is perhaps TRBD2 (5 bases). V was pared by 10 bases and J by 0 bases, with 17 bases between. Germline lookup yields CDR1 SGHNT and CDR2 YYREEE (reference sequence). The CDR3 runs 15 residues. In DNA form, the CDR3 reads TGTGCCGCCGCGGCCGTAGGGAGCTCCTACAATGAGCAGTTCTTC. Its translation: CAAAAVGSSYNEQFF.

In its sample, this clone was seen once. The V and J genes are TRBV7-9 and TRBJ1-6; possibly TRBD1 for D (5 bases). The CDR3 totals 13 residues. The germline gives CDR1 SEHNR, CDR2 FQNEAQ (reference sequence). Between the trimmed V and J ends, which lost 2 bases and 15 bases, there was a span of 14 bases. For the CDR3, the DNA is TGTGCCAGCAGCTTATATAGCCGGGGGTTCCTCCACTTT. Translated, it gives CASSLYSRGFLHF.

The rearrangement uses TRBV19 and TRBJ1-1; 7 nucleotides line up with TRBD1. The germline V gene encodes CDR1 LNHDA and CDR2 SQIVND (reference sequence). This CDR3 region has 16 residues. After removal of 4 bases from V and 5 bases from J, the junction contained 13 bases not matched to a gene. CDR3 DNA: TGTGCCAGTAGTACCCCAATTGGAGGGGGCGAAACTGAAGCTTTCTTT. It translates to CASSTPIGGGETEAFF. The variable domain in full, with the rest retrieved from reference TRBV19 and TRBJ1-1, is DGGITQSPKYLFRKEGQNVTLSCEQNLNHDAMYWYRQDPGQGLRLIYYSQIVNDFQKGDIAEGYSVSREKKESFPLTVTSAQKNPTAFYLCASSTPIGGGETEAFFGQGTRLTVV.

The V and J genes are TRBV9 and TRBJ1-1; D is undetermined. This CDR3 is 15 amino acids long. V was shortened by 4 bases and J by 0 bases, with 13 bases between the two germline ends. Germline-derived CDR1 and CDR2 are SGDLS and YYNGEE. CDR3 protein: CASSPRMHMNTEAFF. DNA of the CDR3: TGTGCCAGCAGCCCTCGTATGCACATGAACACTGAAGCTTTCTTT.

The rearrangement uses TRBV7-9 and TRBJ2-7; TRBD1 agrees at 9 bases. After removal of 1 base from V and 6 bases from J, the junction contained 10 bases not matched to a gene. Germline V gives CDR1 SEHNR, CDR2 FQNEAQ (reference sequence). The CDR3 loop spans 16 amino acids. The CDR3 reads CASSLGVRGQGLEQYF. In DNA, the CDR3 is TGTGCCAGCAGCTTAGGGGTTCGGGGACAGGGACTCGAGCAGTACTTC.

The chain couples TRBV5-1 to TRBJ1-6; D is unresolved. Germline loops: CDR1 SGHRS, CDR2 YFSETQ. Trimming took off 3 bases at V and 0 bases at J, with 7 bases between the two ends. The CDR3 has 15 amino acids. The CDR3 nucleotides read TGCGCCAGCAGCTCCTACAGCTCCTATAATTCACCCCTCCACTTT. Translating it yields CASSSYSSYNSPLHF.

Here the CDR3 DNA reads TGTGCCATCAGTGAGCAGGATAGGCAGGGATTAGACTATGGCTACACCTTC. It codes for CAISEQDRQGLDYGYTF. The chain uses TRBV10-3 and TRBJ1-2, with D perhaps TRBD1 (5 bases). Per germline, CDR1 ENHRY and CDR2 SYGVKD. The CDR3 runs to 17 residues. The V end was cut by 2 bases, the J end by 3 bases, with 19 bases between.

The chain couples TRBV2 to TRBJ2-7, with 9 positions matching TRBD2. The V gene end was trimmed by 8 bases and the J gene end by 6 bases; junction bases not matched to a gene: 8. The germline V gene has CDR1 SNHLY and CDR2 FYNNEI. The CDR3 covers 13 residues. This chain's CDR3 is CASGSSGGPEQYF. CDR3 coding DNA: TGTGCCAGCGGGAGTAGCGGGGGACCCGAGCAGTACTTC.

The genes are TRBV20-1 and TRBJ2-7; D ambiguous. Trimming removed 6 bases at V and 3 bases at J, with 6 bases between. The germline gives CDR1 DFQATT, CDR2 SNEGSKA (reference sequence). CDR3 length equals 10 residues. CDR3 loop: CSAQLYEQYF. The CDR3 coding sequence is TGCAGTGCCCAACTCTACGAGCAGTACTTC.

The chain combines TRBV4-1 with TRBJ2-5, with a tentative D call TRBD2 (6 bases). This CDR3 has 16 amino acids. V was shortened by 0 bases and J by 4 bases, with 15 bases between the two germline ends. Germline CDR1 is MGHRA and CDR2 is YSYEKL. CDR3 loop: CASSQEELARGETQYF. As DNA, the CDR3 is TGCGCCAGCAGCCAAGAGGAACTAGCCCGAGGAGAGACCCAGTACTTC.

This chain connects TRBV7-3 to TRBJ2-3; D not resolved. Per the germline V gene, CDR1 is SGHTA and CDR2 is FQGTGA. The CDR3 covers 15 residues. Deletions cut 1 base from V and 0 bases from J, with 8 bases between. In nucleotides, the CDR3 is TGTGCCAGCAGCTTAAGCCCAGCTAGCACAGATACGCAGTATTTT. This sequence encodes CASSLSPASTDTQYF.

The V and J genes are TRBV5-1 and TRBJ1-1; 8 bases match TRBD1. Trimming cost V 6 bases and J 6 bases; bases outside gene matches: 13. This CDR3 spans 15 amino acids. The germline gives CDR1 SGHRS, CDR2 YFSETQ. The DNA for the CDR3 is TGCGCCAGCACCCAAACAGGGGGTGGATTCGCTGAAGCTTTCTTT. It yields the protein CASTQTGGGFAEAFF.

V gene TRBV27 combines with J gene TRBJ2-7; D is perhaps TRBD2 (5 bases). Trimming removed 7 bases from V and 4 bases from J, with 8 bases in between. Germline CDR1 reads MNHEY; CDR2 reads SMNVEV (reference sequence). The CDR3 totals 11 residues. The CDR3 here is CASMRGYEQYF. Written as DNA, the CDR3 is TGTGCCAGCATGCGCGGGTACGAGCAGTACTTC.

The chain is built from TRBV16 and TRBJ2-7; the D is unclear. CDR3 length equals 14 residues. V was trimmed by 0 bases and J by 3 bases, leaving 9 bases between them. The germline V gene has CDR1 KGHSY and CDR2 FQNENV. For the CDR3, the DNA is TGTGCCAGCAGCCAATCGGGCACGTACTACGAGCAGTACTTC. Translating gives CASSQSGTYYEQYF.